A single count supports the clone carrying this T cell receptor (beta chain). All enrollees were roughly 18 to 95 years old and from about 25 US areas. Clinical history reported by participants formed the basis on which cohorts were assigned. Profiled with immunoSEQ multiplex PCR; TCRdb holds only in-frame clones, not every one. The sample yields 150,000 to 200,000 clones, over 75% seen once. These data are taken from a study of blood T cell repertoires in COVID-19. Study-wide background: Material from acute and convalescent COVID-19 was sourced from the United States, Italy and Spain.

Germline-derived CDR1 and CDR2 are SGHDN and FVKESK. This CDR3 has 14 amino acids. The V segment lost 4 bases and the J segment 8 bases; nucleotides outside the gene matches: 4. The chain uses TRBV14 and TRBJ1-4, with 10 bases that match TRBD1. Sequenced input: PBMCs or T cells enriched from blood (not recorded which). The TCR comes from a man aged 50-60 years who had recovered from COVID-19. CDR3 coding DNA: TGTGCCAGCAGCCCCCCGGGACAGGGGGAAAAACTGTTTTTT. Translating it yields CASSPPGQGEKLFF.